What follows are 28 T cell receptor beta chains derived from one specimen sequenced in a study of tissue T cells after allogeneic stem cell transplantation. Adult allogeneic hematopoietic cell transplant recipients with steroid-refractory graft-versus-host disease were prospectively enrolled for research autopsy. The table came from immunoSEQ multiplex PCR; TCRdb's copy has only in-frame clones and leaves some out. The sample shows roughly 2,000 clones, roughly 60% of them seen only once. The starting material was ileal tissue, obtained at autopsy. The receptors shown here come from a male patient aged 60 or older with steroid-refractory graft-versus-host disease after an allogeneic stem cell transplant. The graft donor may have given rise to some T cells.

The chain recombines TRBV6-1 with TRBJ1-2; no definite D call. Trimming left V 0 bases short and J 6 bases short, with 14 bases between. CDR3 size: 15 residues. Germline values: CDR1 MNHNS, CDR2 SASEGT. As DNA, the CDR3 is TGTGCCAGCAGTGAAGCGAGGCAGGAGTTCGATGGCTACACCTTC. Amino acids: CASSEARQEFDGYTF.

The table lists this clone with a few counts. The DNA for the CDR3 is TGTGCCACCAGCAGAGATCGGGTAGCGGGGGTGCAAGAGACCCAGTACTTC. Amino acid sequence: CATSRDRVAGVQETQYF. The J gene is TRBJ2-5, the V gene TRBV15; 9 bases fit TRBD2. This CDR3 has 17 amino acids. V dropped 0 bases and J dropped 2; count of bases not matched to a gene: 7. CDR1 LNHNV and CDR2 YYDKDF come from the germline V gene (reference sequence).

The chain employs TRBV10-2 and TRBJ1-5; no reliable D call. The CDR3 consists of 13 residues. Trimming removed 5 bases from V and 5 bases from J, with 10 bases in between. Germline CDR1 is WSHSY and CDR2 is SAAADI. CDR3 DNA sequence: TGCGCCAGCAGTTGGCAGGAGGATCAGCCCCAGCATTTT. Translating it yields CASSWQEDQPQHF.

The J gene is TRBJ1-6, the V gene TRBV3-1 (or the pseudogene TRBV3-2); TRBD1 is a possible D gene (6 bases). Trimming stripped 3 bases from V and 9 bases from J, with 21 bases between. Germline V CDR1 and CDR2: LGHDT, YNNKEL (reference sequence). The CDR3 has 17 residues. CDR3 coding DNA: TGTGCCAGCAGCCATCCCCGGACAGCCACTGGGGGTTCACCCCTCCACTTT. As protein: CASSHPRTATGGSPLHF.

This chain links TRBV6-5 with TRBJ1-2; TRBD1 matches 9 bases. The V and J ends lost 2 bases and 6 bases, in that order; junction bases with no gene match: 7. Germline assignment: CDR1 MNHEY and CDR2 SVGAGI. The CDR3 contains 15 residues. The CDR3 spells CASSYLSGQGNGYTF. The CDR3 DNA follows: TGTGCCAGCAGTTACCTGTCTGGACAGGGGAATGGCTACACCTTC.

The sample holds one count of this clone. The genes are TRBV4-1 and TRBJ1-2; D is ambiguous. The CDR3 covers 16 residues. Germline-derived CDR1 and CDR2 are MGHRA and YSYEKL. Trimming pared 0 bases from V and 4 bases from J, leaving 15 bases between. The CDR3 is CASSQDPAVPTYGYTF. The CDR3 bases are TGCGCCAGCAGCCAAGATCCCGCGGTCCCTACCTATGGCTACACCTTC.

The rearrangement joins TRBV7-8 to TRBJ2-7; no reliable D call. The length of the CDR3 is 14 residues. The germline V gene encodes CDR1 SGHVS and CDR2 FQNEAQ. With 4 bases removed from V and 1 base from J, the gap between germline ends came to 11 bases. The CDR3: CASSSGSVSYEQYF. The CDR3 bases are TGTGCCAGCAGCTCCGGATCAGTTTCCTACGAGCAGTACTTC.

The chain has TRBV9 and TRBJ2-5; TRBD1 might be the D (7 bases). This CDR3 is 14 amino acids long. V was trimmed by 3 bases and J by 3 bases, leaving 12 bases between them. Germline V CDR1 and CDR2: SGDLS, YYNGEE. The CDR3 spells CASSETGRKETQYF. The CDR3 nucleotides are TGTGCCAGCAGCGAGACAGGGAGGAAAGAGACCCAGTACTTC.

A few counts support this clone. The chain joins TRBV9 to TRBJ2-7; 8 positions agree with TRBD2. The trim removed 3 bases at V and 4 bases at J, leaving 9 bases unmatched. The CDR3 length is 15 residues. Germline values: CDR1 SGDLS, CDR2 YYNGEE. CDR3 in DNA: TGTGCCAGCAGCGAAACTAGCGGTATGATATACGAGCAGTACTTC. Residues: CASSETSGMIYEQYF. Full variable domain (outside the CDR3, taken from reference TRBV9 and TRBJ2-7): DSGVTQTPKHLITATGQRVTLRCSPRSGDLSVYWYQQSLDQGLQFLIQYYNGEERAKGNILERFSAQQFPDLHSELNLSSLELGDSALYFCASSETSGMIYEQYFGPGTRLTVT.

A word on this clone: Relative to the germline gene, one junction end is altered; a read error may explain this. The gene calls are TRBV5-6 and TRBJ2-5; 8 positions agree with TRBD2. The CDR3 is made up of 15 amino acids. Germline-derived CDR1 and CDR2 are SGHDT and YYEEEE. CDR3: CASRLGAGGGETQYF. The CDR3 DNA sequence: TGCGCCAGCCGCTTGGGGGCCGGGGGGGGAGAGACCCAGTACTTC.

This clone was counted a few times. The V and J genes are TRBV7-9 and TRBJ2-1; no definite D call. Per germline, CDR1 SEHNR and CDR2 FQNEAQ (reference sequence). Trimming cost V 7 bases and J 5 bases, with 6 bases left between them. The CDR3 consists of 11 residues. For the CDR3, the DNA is TGTGCCAGCAATCGCCACAATGAGCAGTTCTTC. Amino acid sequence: CASNRHNEQFF.

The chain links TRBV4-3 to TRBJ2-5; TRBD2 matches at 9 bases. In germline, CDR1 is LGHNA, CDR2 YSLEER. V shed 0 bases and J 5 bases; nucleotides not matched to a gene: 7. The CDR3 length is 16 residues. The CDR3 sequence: CASSQEIAGVWETQYF. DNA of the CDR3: TGCGCCAGCAGCCAAGAAATAGCGGGGGTTTGGGAGACCCAGTACTTC.

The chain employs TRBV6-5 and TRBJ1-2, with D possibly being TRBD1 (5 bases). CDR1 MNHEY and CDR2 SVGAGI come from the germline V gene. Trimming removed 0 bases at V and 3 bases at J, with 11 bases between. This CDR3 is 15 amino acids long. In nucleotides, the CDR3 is TGTGCCAGCAGTTACTCGTACAGGTCGGACTATGGCTACACCTTC. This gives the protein CASSYSYRSDYGYTF.

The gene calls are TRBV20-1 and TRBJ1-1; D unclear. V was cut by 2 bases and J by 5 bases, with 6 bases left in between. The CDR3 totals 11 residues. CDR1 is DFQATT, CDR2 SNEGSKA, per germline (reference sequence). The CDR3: CSARRETEAFF. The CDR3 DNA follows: TGCAGTGCTAGAAGGGAAACTGAAGCTTTCTTT.

CDR3 bases: TGTGCCAGCAGCCAAGAGCCGCCCGGACTAGCGGGGGGAATCTACGAGCAGTACTTC. Its translation: CASSQEPPGLAGGIYEQYF. V usage is TRBV3-1 (or the pseudogene TRBV3-2) and J usage is TRBJ2-7, with 14 nucleotides matching TRBD2. V trimming: 0 bases; J trimming: 3 bases; junction bases outside the gene matches: 10. The CDR3 length is 19 residues. In germline, CDR1 is LGHDT, CDR2 YNNKEL (reference sequence).

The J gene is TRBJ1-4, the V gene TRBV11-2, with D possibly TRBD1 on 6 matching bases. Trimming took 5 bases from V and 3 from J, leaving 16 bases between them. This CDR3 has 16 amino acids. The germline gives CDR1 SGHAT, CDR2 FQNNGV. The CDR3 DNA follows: TGTGCCAGCAGCCCTCTCGGGGCAGGGGCTAATGAAAAACTGTTTTTT. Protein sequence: CASSPLGAGANEKLFF.

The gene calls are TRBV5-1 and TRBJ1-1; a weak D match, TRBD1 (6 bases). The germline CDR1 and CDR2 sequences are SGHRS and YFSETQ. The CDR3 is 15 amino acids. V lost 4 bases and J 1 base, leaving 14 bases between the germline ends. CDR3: CASSLAGARNTEAFF. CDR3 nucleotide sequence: TGCGCCAGCAGCCTGGCGGGGGCAAGGAACACTGAAGCTTTCTTT.

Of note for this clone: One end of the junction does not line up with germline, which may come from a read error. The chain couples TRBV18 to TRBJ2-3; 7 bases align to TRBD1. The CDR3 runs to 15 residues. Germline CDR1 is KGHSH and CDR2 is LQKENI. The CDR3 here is CASSPQGISTDTQYF. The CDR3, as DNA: TGTGCCAGCTCCCCACAGGGGATAAGCACAGATACGCAGTATTTT.

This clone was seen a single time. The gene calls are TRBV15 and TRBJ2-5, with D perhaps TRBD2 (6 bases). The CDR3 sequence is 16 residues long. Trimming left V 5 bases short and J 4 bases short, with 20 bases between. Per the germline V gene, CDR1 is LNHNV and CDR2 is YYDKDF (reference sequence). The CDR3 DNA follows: TGTGCCACCAGCTCCCGTAAGGGCGGGATTTTAGAGACCCAGTACTTC. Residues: CATSSRKGGILETQYF.

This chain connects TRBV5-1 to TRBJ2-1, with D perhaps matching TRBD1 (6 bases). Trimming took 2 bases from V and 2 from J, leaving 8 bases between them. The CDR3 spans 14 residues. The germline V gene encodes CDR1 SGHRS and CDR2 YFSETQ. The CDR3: CASSFTGPYNEQFF. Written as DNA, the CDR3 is TGCGCCAGCAGCTTTACAGGGCCCTACAATGAGCAGTTCTTC.

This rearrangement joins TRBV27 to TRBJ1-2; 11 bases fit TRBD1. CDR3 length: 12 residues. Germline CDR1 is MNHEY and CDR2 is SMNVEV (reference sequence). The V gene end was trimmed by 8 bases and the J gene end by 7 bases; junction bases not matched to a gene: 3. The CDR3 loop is CASLDRGLGYTF. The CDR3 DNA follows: TGTGCCAGCCTGGACAGGGGGCTTGGCTACACCTTC.

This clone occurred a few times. The CDR3 spells CASSQYLASNTEAFF. CDR3 nucleotide sequence: TGTGCCAGCAGCCAGTACCTAGCTTCGAACACTGAAGCTTTCTTT. The chain links TRBV3-1 (or the pseudogene TRBV3-2) to TRBJ1-1; D is unclear. V dropped 3 bases and J dropped 1 base, with 12 bases sitting between them. The V gene's germline CDR1 is LGHDT and CDR2 YNNKEL (reference sequence). This CDR3 is built from 15 residues.

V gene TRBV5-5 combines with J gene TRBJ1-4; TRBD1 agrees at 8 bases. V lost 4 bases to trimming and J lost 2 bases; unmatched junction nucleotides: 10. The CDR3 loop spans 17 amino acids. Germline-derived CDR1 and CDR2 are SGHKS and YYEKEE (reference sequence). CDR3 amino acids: CASSPTGVFATNEKLFF. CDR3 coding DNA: TGTGCCAGCAGCCCGACAGGGGTCTTTGCGACTAATGAAAAACTGTTTTTT.

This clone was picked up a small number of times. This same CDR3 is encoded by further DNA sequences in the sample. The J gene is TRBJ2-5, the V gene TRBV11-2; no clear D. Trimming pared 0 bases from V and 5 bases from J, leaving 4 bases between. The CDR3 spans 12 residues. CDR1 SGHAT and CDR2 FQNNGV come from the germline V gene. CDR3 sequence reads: CASSLEAETQYF. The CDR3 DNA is TGTGCCAGCAGCTTAGAAGCCGAGACCCAGTACTTC.

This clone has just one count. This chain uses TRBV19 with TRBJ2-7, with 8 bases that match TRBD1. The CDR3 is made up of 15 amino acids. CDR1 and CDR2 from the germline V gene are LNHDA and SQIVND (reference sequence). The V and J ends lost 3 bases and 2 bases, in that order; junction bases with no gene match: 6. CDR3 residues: CASSIDTGGAYEQYF. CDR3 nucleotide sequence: TGTGCCAGTAGTATCGACACAGGGGGTGCCTACGAGCAGTACTTC.

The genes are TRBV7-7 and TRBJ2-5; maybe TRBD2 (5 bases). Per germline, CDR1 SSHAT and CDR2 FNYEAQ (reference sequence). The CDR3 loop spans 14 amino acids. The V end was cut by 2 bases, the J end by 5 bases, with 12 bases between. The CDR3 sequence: CASSLNPGGETQYF. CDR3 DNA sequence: TGTGCCAGCAGCTTAAACCCCGGAGGCGAGACCCAGTACTTC.

CDR3 in DNA: TGTGCCAGTAGGGGCGTGAGAACTGGAAACACCATATATTTT. It specifies CASRGVRTGNTIYF. The chain recombines TRBV19 with TRBJ1-3; unclear D gene. V gave up 6 bases and J gave up 2 bases, with 11 bases separating them. The CDR3 consists of 14 residues. Per germline, CDR1 LNHDA and CDR2 SQIVND (reference sequence).

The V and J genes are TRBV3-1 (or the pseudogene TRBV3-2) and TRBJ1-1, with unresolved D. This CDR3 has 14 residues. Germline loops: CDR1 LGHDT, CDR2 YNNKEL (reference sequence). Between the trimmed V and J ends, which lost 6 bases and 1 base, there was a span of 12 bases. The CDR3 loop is CASSPTRANTEAFF. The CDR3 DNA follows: TGTGCCAGCAGTCCAACAAGAGCGAACACTGAAGCTTTCTTT.